Presented here are 5 T cell receptor beta chains from one specimen sequenced in a study of vaccination and CD4 T cells after COVID-19. Oncomine TCR Beta short-read sequencing was applied to DNA from cultured CD4+ T cells. TCRdb reprocessed the PCR reads with MiXCR, giving one entry per CDR3 protein. This sample has roughly 16,000 distinct CDR3 sequences, with about 40% found just once. Their antigen targets remain unknown. The treatment here: 10-day PBMC culture with coronavirus spike peptide pools or control peptides (ViraFEST assay). The specimen was CD4+ T cells from blood, cultured in vitro. Every receptor here comes from a human donor who had recovered from COVID-19.

CDR3 residues: CASSKGLPTDTQYF. The DNA for the CDR3 is TGTGCCAGCAGCAAGGGACTTCCAACAGATACGCAGTATTTT. The V call is TRBV12-3 or TRBV12-4, the J call TRBJ2-3; possible D gene TRBD2, 6 bases. V gave up 6 bases and J gave up 3 bases, with 13 bases separating them. The CDR3 runs 14 residues.

V gene TRBV11-3 combines with J gene TRBJ2-3; TRBD2 aligns across 12 bases. CDR1 is SGHNT and CDR2 is YENEEA in the germline V gene. Trimming at V came to 2 bases and at J to 1 base, leaving 4 bases not matched to a gene. There are 17 residues in the CDR3. The DNA for the CDR3 is TGTGCCAGCAGCTTAAAGCCTAGCGGGAGGGGCACAGATACGCAGTATTTT. Its translation: CASSLKPSGRGTDTQYF. The entire variable domain, with the rest obtained from reference TRBV11-3 and TRBJ2-3, is as follows: EAGVVQSPRYKIIEKKQPVAFWCNPISGHNTLYWYLQNLGQGPELLIRYENEEAVDDSQLPKDRFSAERLKGVDSTLKIQPAELGDSAVYLCASSLKPSGRGTDTQYFGPGTRLTVL.

The chain links TRBV7-2 to TRBJ1-2; 8 positions match TRBD1. The trim removed 1 base at V and 4 bases at J, leaving 5 bases unmatched. This CDR3 has 15 residues. Germline V gives CDR1 SGHTA, CDR2 FQGNSA. CDR3 sequence reads: CASSLGTGFGYGYTF. The CDR3 bases are TGTGCCAGCAGCTTAGGGACAGGGTTTGGCTATGGCTACACCTTC.

The V and J genes are TRBV20-1 and TRBJ1-2, with unresolved D. This CDR3 contains 13 residues. Germline-derived CDR1 and CDR2 are DFQATT and SNEGSKA (reference sequence). V lost 1 base and J 0 bases, leaving 6 bases between the germline ends. The CDR3 reads CSARVMANYGYTF. For the CDR3, the DNA is TGCAGTGCTAGAGTTATGGCTAACTATGGCTACACCTTC.

The chain combines TRBV24-1 with TRBJ2-1, with D maybe TRBD1 (5 bases). Germline CDR1 reads KGHDR; CDR2 reads SFDVKD. V was clipped by 3 bases and J by 7 bases, with 18 bases between them. This CDR3 region has 16 residues. CDR3 loop: CATSDPDSERRNEQFF. CDR3 nucleotides: TGTGCCACCAGTGATCCCGACAGCGAACGGCGGAATGAGCAGTTCTTC.